This TCR delta chain appears in the sequencing data of a study of delta chains in infants with herpesvirus infections. For the study at large: A public fetal Vdelta1/Vgamma8 clonotype was sought in postnatally CMV-infected infants.

V dropped 2 bases and J dropped 1; count of bases not matched to a gene: 20. This CDR3 has 22 residues. Germline V gene data show CDR1 as TSWWSYY and CDR2 as QGS. TCR cDNA was made from PBMC RNA with gamma- and delta-chain-specific primers. TCRdb processed the RT-PCR reads again with the CATT caller. The sample lists hundreds of delta-chain clones; 31% were seen once. This clone showed up just a few times. Its antigen is still unknown. Overall study findings and caveats: Among about 19 CMV-infected infants, a few showed the public Vdelta1 clonotype. The public clonotype decayed quickly, seemingly gone after two to three months. Possibly, this public clonotype is present below detection in uninfected infants.

V is TRDV1 and J is TRDJ1; TRDD3 matches 12 bases. This material consisted of peripheral blood, taken at time point 2 of longitudinal follow-up. The sequence derives from a human donor who was a Ugandan infant, either HIV-exposed or HIV-unexposed (not recorded which). CDR3 loop: CALGEVSFLGYWGILTTDKLIF. In DNA form, the CDR3 reads TGTGCTCTTGGGGAAGTCTCCTTCCTAGGGTACTGGGGGATACTAACCACCGATAAACTCATCTTT.